This T cell receptor beta chain was identified in a study of CD8+ T cells in alopecia areata (dated by TCRdb to 2017 to 2018). Turning to the overall study: The treated patients, all with moderate-to-severe alopecia areata, were enrolled in an open-label pilot trial of oral tofacitinib given at 5 to 10 mg twice daily. Biopsies were taken from tofacitinib-treated patients at baseline and at 4 and 24 weeks of treatment, and a later scalp biopsy was taken in several of the tofacitinib-treated patients. Human TCRbeta sequencing covered scalp tissue and sorted CD4+ and CD8+ peripheral blood T cells from patchy and totalis/universalis alopecia areata patients and healthy controls. For the treated patients, the SALT score, which quantifies what percentage of scalp surface area is affected, served as the measure of disease severity. Tofacitinib was administered for 6 to 18 months, and 6 months of follow-up off drug were then conducted to assess delayed response and recurrence. Scalp clonality was compared across normal scalp (n=4), patchy alopecia areata scalp (n=8), and alopecia totalis/universalis scalp (n=8). immunoSEQ multiplex PCR using 35 Vbeta forward primers and 13 Jbeta reverse primers was used to amplify TCRbeta CDR3 regions. High-throughput TCRbeta sequencing was used to examine T cell clonal expansion in alopecia areata in both the C3H/HeJ mouse model and human patients. RNA was extracted with the PAXgene miRNA kit for fixed scalp, the miRNeasy kit for PBMCs, and the RNeasy kit for mouse skin. What the work shows at the level of the full study, not this receptor alone: Many expanded lesional clones were found to persist in scalp and blood during tofacitinib treatment, and relapse after treatment cessation may be partly explained by this persistence. Because the treated cohort was small and had just a single nonresponder, larger studies are needed to establish links between baseline CD8+ expansion and response. Shared TCR sequences between patients were less evident than in mice, which may be partly attributable to HLA diversity in the patient population. Lesional scalp, especially in alopecia totalis/universalis, showed higher clonality and more expanded CD8+ clones than normal scalp, suggesting antigenic drive. Unlike mouse skin, where gammadelta T cells dominate, normal human skin contains resident alphabeta T cells that get sequenced too, which complicates analysis of the scalp TCR repertoire. Scalp clonality and the number of expanded CD8+ clones among the top 100 scalp clones were significantly decreased by tofacitinib.

The time point tag for this specimen amounts to: less than 30 weeks on oral tofacitinib. Taken with the paper, the label for treatment or condition translates to: oral pan-JAK inhibitor, 5-10 mg twice daily. Lesional scalp punch biopsies and peripheral blood were collected from alopecia areata patients. PBMCs were isolated by density centrifugation and stained for CD3, CD4 and CD8, after which CD4+ and CD8+ T cells were sorted on a FACSAria. Preparation of the library involved the immunoSEQ multiplex PCR assay. To provide template for TCR sequencing, every sample had RNA extracted and reverse transcribed into cDNA. SuperScript III was used for first-strand cDNA synthesis, primed with a 2:1 mix of oligo-dT and random hexamers. A synthetic immune receptor repertoire was used to gauge amplification bias, and whatever bias remained was removed computationally. The authors' pipeline ran thus. Raw reads were preprocessed to remove errors, and CDR3 was defined according to IMGT conventions as the region from the conserved cysteine to phenylalanine. Clonality was calculated as 1 minus Shannon entropy normalized by log2 of the number of productive unique TCRs. Scalp TCRbeta sequences were cross-referenced with sorted blood CD4 and CD8 repertoires so that the CD4 or CD8 identity of scalp clones could be inferred. The immuneACCESS repertoire file appears here via TCRdb, limited to in-frame rearrangements. These files lack a portion of the clones; in checked studies, under half of the deficit traces to unresolved V genes, and the cause of the others is not known. V and J calls and clone size come straight from that table; D and trimming were deduced from the DNA. In this sample the table shows approximately 170,000 clones, around three fifths of which occur a single time. The ten biggest clones cover 13% to 15% of the sample.

The germline V gene encodes CDR1 SGHRS and CDR2 YFSETQ. Its CDR3 holds 14 amino acids, cysteine through phenylalanine. The only DNA kept is the CDR3, 42 bases in frame from the first base. V is cut by 6 bases and J by 2 bases, and the space between the germline ends is 9 bases. Concerning this clone: Its target antigen remains unknown. No much larger clone is present one base from it, and per-base qualities are unavailable.

The V gene is TRBV5-1 and the J gene is TRBJ2-6; the D segment could be TRBD2, given 5 matching bases. This receptor was obtained from a human donor with alopecia areata. Material: CD4+ T cells sorted from blood, obtained at week 24, from a patient treated with tofacitinib. The encoded CDR3 is CASNEGTGANVLTF. Here is the DNA: TGCGCCAGCAATGAGGGAACTGGGGCCAACGTCCTGACTTTC.